Listed below are T cell receptor beta chains from one sample, sequenced in a study of T cell responses to AZD1222 COVID-19 vaccine. Produced via immunoSEQ multiplex PCR; TCRdb's table is partial and in-frame only. Here the sample spans 100,000 to 150,000 clones, less than 95% being singletons. The sequences come from peripheral blood, collected on day 0 of MenACWY control vaccination. These receptors all come from an adult in good health. Each CDR3 is given with its conserved first and last residue. D genes are given only for firm matches. Expanded clones are given a class, and other clones once, few, many or no size at all.

>14|NA|TRBV6-5|NA|TRBJ2-1
CASSNYRDGNEQFF
TGTGCCAGCAGCAACTACCGGGACGGCAATGAGCAGTTCTTC
>14|NA|TRBV19|NA|TRBJ1-2
CATIRDNSNGDYTF
TGTGCCACCATCAGGGACAATTCGAATGGTGACTACACCTTC
>16|NA|TRBV2|TRBD2|TRBJ2-1
CASSSSLGRGYNEQFF
TGTGCCAGCAGTTCCTCTCTCGGGAGGGGTTACAATGAGCAGTTCTTC
>14|NA|TRBV6-5|NA|TRBJ2-3
CASIPPPSTDTQYF
TGTGCCAGCATCCCCCCACCGAGCACAGATACGCAGTATTTT
>13|NA|TRBV29-1|TRBD1|TRBJ2-5
CSVLPGGAETQYF
TGCAGCGTTCTCCCAGGGGGCGCGGAGACCCAGTACTTC
>12|once|TRBV11-2|NA|TRBJ2-1
CASSPRGFEQFF
TGTGCCAGCAGCCCCCGTGGTTTCGAGCAGTTCTTC
>14|NA|TRBV5-5|TRBD2|TRBJ2-3
CASRNSGSTDTQYF
TGTGCCAGCAGAAATAGCGGGAGCACAGATACGCAGTATTTT
>15|NA|TRBV5-4|NA|TRBJ2-2
CASSLGRQKTGELFF
TGTGCCAGCAGCTTGGGGAGACAGAAAACCGGGGAGCTGTTTTTT
>16|NA|TRBV5-1|NA|TRBJ2-1
CASSLFGGLATDEQFF
TGCGCCAGCAGCTTGTTCGGGGGCCTCGCCACAGATGAGCAGTTCTTC
>15|NA|TRBV5-4|NA|TRBJ2-3
CASSSHLKGTDTQYF
TGTGCCAGCAGCTCCCACCTGAAGGGGACAGATACGCAGTATTTT
>17|once|TRBV6-1|TRBD2|TRBJ2-3
CASSVDLAGANTDTQYF
TGTGCCAGCAGTGTCGACCTAGCGGGGGCCAACACAGATACGCAGTATTTT
>18|NA|TRBV7-8|NA|TRBJ2-6
CASSFTPRPGSGANVLTF
TGTGCCAGCAGCTTCACCCCTCGGCCGGGATCAGGGGCCAACGTCCTGACTTTC
>15|NA|TRBV7-9|NA|TRBJ1-4
CASSLAAGSFKKLFF
TGTGCCAGCAGCTTAGCAGCAGGCTCGTTCAAAAAACTGTTTTTT
>13|NA|TRBV9|NA|TRBJ2-7
CASSVDPGDEQYF
TGTGCCAGCAGCGTAGATCCAGGGGACGAGCAGTACTTC
>17|NA|TRBV7-8|NA|TRBJ1-3
CASSLGTTGYPGNTIYF
TGTGCCAGCAGCTTAGGGACCACAGGGTATCCTGGAAACACCATATATTTT
>15|many|TRBV6-4|NA|TRBJ2-2
CASSEGGPDTGELFF
TGTGCCAGCAGTGAAGGGGGGCCGGACACCGGGGAGCTGTTTTTT
>16|NA|TRBV24-1|TRBD1|TRBJ2-1
CATSDAGGSSYNEQFF
TGTGCCACCAGTGATGCAGGGGGCAGTTCCTACAATGAGCAGTTCTTC
>15|NA|TRBV6-5|NA|TRBJ1-3
CASRLDGYSGNTIYF
TGTGCCAGCAGATTGGACGGATACTCTGGAAACACCATATATTTT
>13|NA|TRBV28|NA|TRBJ2-2
CATQARNTGELFF
TGTGCCACCCAAGCTAGAAACACCGGGGAGCTGTTTTTT
>15|NA|TRBV5-6|NA|TRBJ1-5
CASSLGAASNQPQHF
TGTGCCAGCAGCTTGGGGGCGGCTAGCAATCAGCCCCAGCATTTT
>14|NA|TRBV10-3|TRBD1|TRBJ1-4
CAISGTGSNEKLFF
TGTGCCATCAGCGGGACAGGGAGTAATGAAAAACTGTTTTTT
>15|NA|TRBV28|TRBD1|TRBJ2-7
CASSLLGQGSYEQYF
TGTGCCAGCAGTTTACTGGGACAGGGATCCTACGAGCAGTACTTC
>16|once|TRBV5-1|TRBD2|TRBJ2-1
CASSQQLAALYNEQFF
TGCGCCAGCAGCCAACAACTAGCGGCCCTTTACAATGAGCAGTTCTTC
>13|NA|TRBV7-2|NA|TRBJ1-3
CASSPRYGNTIYF
TGTGCCAGCAGCCCCCGTTACGGAAACACCATATATTTT
>13|once|TRBV29-1|NA|TRBJ2-3
CSVDVGAADTQYF
TGCAGCGTTGACGTGGGGGCGGCAGATACGCAGTATTTT
>15|NA|TRBV2|NA|TRBJ1-6
CASSEQSSYNSPLHF
TGTGCCAGCAGTGAACAGAGCTCCTATAATTCACCCCTCCACTTT
>15|NA|TRBV4-1|TRBD2|TRBJ2-1
CASSLSGGSYNEQFF
TGCGCCAGCAGTCTTAGCGGGGGGTCCTACAATGAGCAGTTCTTC
>16|NA|TRBV9|TRBD2|TRBJ2-2
CASSVGLAGGTGELFF
TGTGCCAGCAGCGTAGGACTAGCGGGGGGGACCGGGGAGCTGTTTTTT
>12|NA|TRBV28|NA|TRBJ1-2
CASSARGEGYTF
TGTGCCAGCAGTGCCAGGGGCGAGGGCTACACCTTC
>11|NA|TRBV20-1|NA|TRBJ2-5
CSARRAPHPDF
TGCAGTGCTAGGAGGGCTCCCCATCCGGACTTC
>16|NA|TRBV3-1/TRBV3-2|TRBD1|TRBJ1-6
CASSQDIPQGDSPLHF
TGTGCCAGCAGCCAAGATATCCCACAGGGGGATTCACCCCTCCACTTT
>13|NA|TRBV2|TRBD1|TRBJ1-2
CATRGRTDYGYTF
TGTGCCACCAGGGGGCGGACAGACTATGGCTACACCTTC
>11|NA|TRBV10-3|NA|TRBJ1-2
CAIQGDYGYTF
TGTGCCATACAGGGAGACTATGGCTACACCTTC
>13|NA|TRBV28|NA|TRBJ1-5
CASRSGFDQPQHF
TGTGCCAGCAGGTCCGGGTTCGATCAGCCCCAGCATTTT
>15|NA|TRBV13|TRBD2|TRBJ2-1
CASSPTTSGRGEQFF
TGTGCCAGCAGCCCGACGACTAGCGGGAGGGGTGAGCAGTTCTTC
>12|NA|TRBV19|NA|TRBJ1-5
CASTSLDQPQHF
TGTGCCAGTACTTCCTTAGATCAGCCCCAGCATTTT
>16|NA|TRBV4-2|NA|TRBJ1-2
CASSQDRSNSNYGYTF
TGTGCCAGCAGCCAAGATAGAAGTAACTCTAACTATGGCTACACCTTC
>13|NA|TRBV27|TRBD1|TRBJ1-2
CASSSTGKHGYTF
TGTGCCAGCAGTTCGACAGGGAAACATGGCTACACCTTC
>14|NA|TRBV28|TRBD2|TRBJ2-3
CASSSGGPPDTQYF
TGTGCCAGCAGTTCGGGGGGGCCACCAGATACGCAGTATTTT
>16|NA|TRBV5-6|TRBD1|TRBJ1-1
CASEPSQNRGYTEAFF
TGTGCCAGCGAGCCATCACAGAACAGGGGATACACTGAAGCTTTCTTT
>15|NA|TRBV29-1|NA|TRBJ1-2
CSVSGDGVSNYGYTF
TGCAGCGTTTCAGGGGACGGAGTCTCCAACTATGGCTACACCTTC
>16|once|TRBV25-1|TRBD2|TRBJ2-3
CASSGTMAGAADTQYF
TGTGCCAGCAGTGGAACAATGGCGGGAGCAGCAGATACGCAGTATTTT
>15|NA|TRBV24-1|TRBD1|TRBJ2-4
CATSTSRGPKNIQYF
TGTGCCACCAGCACTAGCAGGGGGCCCAAAAACATTCAGTACTTC
>14|NA|TRBV7-8|TRBD2|TRBJ2-7
CATRGTSNSYEQYF
TGTGCCACCAGAGGGACTAGCAACTCCTACGAGCAGTACTTC